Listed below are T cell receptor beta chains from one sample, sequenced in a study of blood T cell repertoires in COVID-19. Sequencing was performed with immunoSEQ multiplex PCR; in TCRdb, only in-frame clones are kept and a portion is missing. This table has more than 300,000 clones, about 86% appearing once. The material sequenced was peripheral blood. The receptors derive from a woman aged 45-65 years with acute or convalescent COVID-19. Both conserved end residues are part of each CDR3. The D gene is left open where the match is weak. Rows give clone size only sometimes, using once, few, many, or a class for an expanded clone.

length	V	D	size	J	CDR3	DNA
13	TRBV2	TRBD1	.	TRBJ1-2	CASSPGTGFGYTF	TGTGCCAGCAGTCCCGGGACAGGGTTCGGCTACACCTTC
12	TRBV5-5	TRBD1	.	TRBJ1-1	CASSHGQGGAFF	TGTGCCAGCAGCCATGGACAGGGGGGAGCTTTCTTT
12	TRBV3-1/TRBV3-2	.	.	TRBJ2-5	CASSQGLATQYF	TGTGCCAGCAGCCAAGGTCTAGCGACCCAGTACTTC
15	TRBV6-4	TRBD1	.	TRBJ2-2	CASSPGGGFTGELFF	TGTGCCAGCAGTCCAGGGGGCGGTTTCACCGGGGAGCTGTTTTTT
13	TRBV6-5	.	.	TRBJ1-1	CASNLAGKTEAFF	TGTGCCAGCAACCTTGCGGGGAAGACTGAAGCTTTCTTT
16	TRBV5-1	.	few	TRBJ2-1	CASSLAPLGGNNEQFF	TGCGCCAGCAGCTTGGCGCCTTTGGGCGGGAACAATGAGCAGTTCTTC
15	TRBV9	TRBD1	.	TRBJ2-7	CASSEGQGISYEQYF	TGTGCCAGCAGCGAGGGACAGGGGATCTCCTACGAGCAGTACTTC
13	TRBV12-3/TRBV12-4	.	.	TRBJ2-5	CASSLRGTETQYF	TGTGCCAGCAGTTTACGGGGGACAGAGACCCAGTACTTC
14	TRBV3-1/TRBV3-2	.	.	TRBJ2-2	CASSQGSGSGELFF	TGTGCCAGCAGCCAAGGATCGGGGTCCGGGGAGCTGTTTTTT
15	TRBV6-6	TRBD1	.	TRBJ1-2	CASSRDRGTTNGYTF	TGTGCCAGCAGTAGGGACAGGGGAACAACCAATGGCTACACCTTC
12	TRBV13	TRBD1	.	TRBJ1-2	CASGQGGYGYTF	TGTGCCAGCGGGCAGGGGGGCTATGGCTACACCTTC
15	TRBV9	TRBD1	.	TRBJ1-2	CASSVRDSLNYGYTF	TGTGCCAGCAGCGTGAGGGACAGCTTAAACTATGGCTACACCTTC
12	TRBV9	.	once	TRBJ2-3	CASSGDGDTQYF	TGTGCCAGCAGCGGAGACGGGGATACGCAGTATTTT
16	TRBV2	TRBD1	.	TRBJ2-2	CASSLSGTGAHGELFF	TGTGCCAGCAGTTTATCCGGGACAGGGGCCCACGGGGAGCTGTTTTTT
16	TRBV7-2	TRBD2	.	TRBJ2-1	CASTSGGGSSYNEQFF	TGTGCCAGCACGAGTGGCGGCGGGAGCTCCTACAATGAGCAGTTCTTC
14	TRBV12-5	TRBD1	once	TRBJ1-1	CASGSGQANTEAFF	TGTGCTAGTGGTTCGGGACAGGCAAACACTGAAGCTTTCTTT
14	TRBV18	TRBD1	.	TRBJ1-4	CASSPTGGLEKLFF	TGTGCCAGCTCACCGACAGGGGGTTTGGAAAAACTGTTTTTT
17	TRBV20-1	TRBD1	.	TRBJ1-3	CSASTPQGAKGGNTIYF	TGCAGTGCTAGTACCCCGCAGGGGGCAAAAGGTGGAAACACCATATATTTT
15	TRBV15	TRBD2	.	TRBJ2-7	CATSRTASGSYEQYF	TGTGCCACCAGCAGAACGGCTAGCGGGAGCTACGAGCAGTACTTC
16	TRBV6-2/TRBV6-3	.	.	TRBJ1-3	CASSASATGSGNTIYF	TGTGCCAGCAGTGCCTCTGCAACGGGCTCTGGAAACACCATATATTTT
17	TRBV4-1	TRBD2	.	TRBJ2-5	CASSQVRGRTYQETQYF	TGCGCCAGCAGCCAAGTTCGCGGGAGGACGTACCAAGAGACCCAGTACTTC
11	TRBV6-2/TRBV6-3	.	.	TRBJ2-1	CASSYPDEQFF	TGTGCCAGCAGTTACCCCGATGAGCAGTTCTTC
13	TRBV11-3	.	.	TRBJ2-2	CATQGSGTGELFF	TGTGCCACCCAGGGGAGTGGCACCGGGGAGCTGTTTTTT
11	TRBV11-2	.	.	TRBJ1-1	CASSLYEEVVF	TGTGCCAGCAGCTTATATGAGGAAGTGGTCTTT
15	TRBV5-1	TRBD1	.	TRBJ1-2	CASSRNTGAEYGYTF	TGCGCCAGCAGCCGGAATACAGGGGCAGAATATGGCTACACCTTC
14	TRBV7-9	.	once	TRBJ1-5	CASSLGQINQPQHF	TGTGCCAGCAGCTTAGGGCAGATAAATCAGCCCCAGCATTTT
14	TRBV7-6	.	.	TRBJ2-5	CASSSPAEGRTQYF	TGTGCCAGCAGCTCTCCGGCGGAGGGACGGACCCAGTACTTC
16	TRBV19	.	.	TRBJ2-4	CASSRNRAPAKNIQYF	TGTGCCAGTAGTCGGAACAGGGCTCCGGCCAAAAACATTCAGTACTTC
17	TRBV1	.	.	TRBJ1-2	CTSSQDSPDRTLYGYTF	TGCACCAGCAGCCAAGATTCCCCAGACAGGACTCTCTATGGCTACACCTTC
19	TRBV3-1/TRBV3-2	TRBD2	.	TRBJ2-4	CASSQDRAGSTVAKNIQYF	TGTGCCAGCAGCCAAGACCGAGCGGGGTCAACCGTGGCCAAAAACATTCAGTACTTC
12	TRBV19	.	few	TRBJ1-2	CASSRDKYGYTF	TGTGCCAGTAGTAGGGACAAATATGGCTACACCTTC
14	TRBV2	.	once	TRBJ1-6	CASSEIRGNSPLHF	TGTGCCAGCAGTGAGATACGGGGAAATTCACCCCTCCACTTT
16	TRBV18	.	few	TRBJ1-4	CASSRTFTGPNEKLFF	TGTGCCAGCTCTCGAACCTTTACAGGGCCCAATGAAAAACTGTTTTTT
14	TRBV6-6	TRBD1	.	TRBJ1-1	CASRRDSMNTEAFF	TGTGCCAGCAGGAGGGACAGTATGAACACTGAAGCTTTCTTT
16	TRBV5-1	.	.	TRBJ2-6	CASSFEVPSGANVLTF	TGCGCCAGCAGCTTCGAGGTACCCTCTGGGGCCAACGTCCTGACTTTC
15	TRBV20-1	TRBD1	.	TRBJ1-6	CSASGPGTGDSPLHF	TGCAGTGCTAGTGGCCCCGGGACAGGGGATTCACCCCTCCACTTT
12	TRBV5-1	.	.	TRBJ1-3	CASSPTGNTIYF	TGCGCCAGCAGCCCAACAGGAAACACCATATATTTT
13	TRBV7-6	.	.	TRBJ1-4	CASSLTSREKLFF	TGTGCCAGCAGCTTGACAAGCCGGGAAAAACTGTTTTTT
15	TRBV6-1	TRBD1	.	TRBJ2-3	CASSEGGTAEDTQYF	TGTGCCAGCAGTGAAGGGGGGACAGCGGAAGATACGCAGTATTTT
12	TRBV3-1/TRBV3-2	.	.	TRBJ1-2	CASSQTERGYTF	TGTGCCAGCAGCCAAACTGAACGTGGCTACACCTTC
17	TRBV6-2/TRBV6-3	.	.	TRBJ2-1	CASSWQGREMSYNEQFF	TGTGCCAGCAGTTGGCAGGGGCGGGAGATGTCCTACAATGAGCAGTTCTTC
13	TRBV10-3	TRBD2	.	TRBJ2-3	CASGGGPSDTQYF	TGTGCCTCCGGCGGGGGACCTTCGGATACGCAGTATTTT
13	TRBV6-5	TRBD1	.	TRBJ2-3	CASTDLPGQRQYF	TGTGCCAGCACCGATCTACCGGGACAGAGGCAGTATTTT
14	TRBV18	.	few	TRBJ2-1	CASSPNRDTLEQFF	TGTGCCAGCTCACCAAACCGGGACACCCTTGAGCAGTTCTTC
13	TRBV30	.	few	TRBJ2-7	CAWSRGQLYEQYF	TGTGCCTGGAGTAGAGGACAGCTCTACGAGCAGTACTTC
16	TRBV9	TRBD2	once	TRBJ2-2	CASSPGLAGNTGELFF	TGTGCCAGCAGCCCGGGACTAGCGGGTAACACCGGGGAGCTGTTTTTT
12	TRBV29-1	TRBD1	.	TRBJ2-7	CSVGQGSYEQYF	TGCAGCGTTGGACAGGGTTCCTACGAGCAGTACTTC
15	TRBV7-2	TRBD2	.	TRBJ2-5	CASSLRRGGGETQYF	TGTGCCAGCAGCTTGCGGCGGGGGGGCGGAGAGACCCAGTACTTC
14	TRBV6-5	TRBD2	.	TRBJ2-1	CASSYELAGREQFF	TGTGCCAGCAGTTACGAACTAGCGGGGCGTGAGCAGTTCTTC
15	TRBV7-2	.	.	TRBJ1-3	CASRSDRNSGNTIYF	TGTGCCAGCAGGTCTGACAGAAACTCTGGAAACACCATATATTTT
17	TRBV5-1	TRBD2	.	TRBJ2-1	CASSLPGLAGLGGEQFF	TGCGCCAGCAGCTTGCCGGGACTAGCGGGACTAGGGGGTGAGCAGTTCTTC
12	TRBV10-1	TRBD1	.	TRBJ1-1	CASSESSGGTFF	TGCGCCAGCAGTGAGTCGTCAGGGGGGACTTTCTTT
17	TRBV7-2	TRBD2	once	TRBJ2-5	CASSPRLLADRGETQYF	TGTGCCAGCAGCCCACGGTTACTAGCGGATCGGGGGGAGACCCAGTACTTC
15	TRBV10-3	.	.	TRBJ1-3	CAISELARERNTIYF	TGTGCCATCAGTGAGTTAGCCAGGGAAAGAAACACCATATATTTT
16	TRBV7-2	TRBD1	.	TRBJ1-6	CASSLNPGQSNSPLHF	TGTGCCAGCAGCTTAAACCCGGGACAGTCTAATTCACCCCTCCACTTT